The 10 T cell receptor beta chains given below trace back to one sample, sequenced in a study of human T cells and chemical hapten exposure. As the library was built, unique molecular identifiers were attached to individual cDNA molecules. TCRdb recomputed calls from the reads with MiXCR, one row per CDR3 protein. Here the sample spans 2,000 to 2,500 distinct CDR3 sequences, less than 70% being singletons. Treatment reported: therapeutic diphenylcyclopropenone sensitization with weekly scalp DPC. The source material was whole blood, sampled before DPC sensitization or 2, 6, or about 24 weeks after (not recorded which). These receptors all come from an adult with alopecia areata. Some clones in this sample may be carry-over from other donors' samples. This table probably holds off-target reads from a library built for another chain.

Only a few counts were recorded for this clonotype. The chain combines TRBV29-1 with TRBJ2-1; 15 bases fit TRBD2. J gave up 6 bases and V 4 bases, and 4 bases lay outside the gene matches. CDR3 length: 15 amino acids. Germline CDR1 and CDR2: SQVTM and ANQGSEA. In DNA, the CDR3 is TGCAGCGTTGGGACTAGCGGGAGGGCCTTCAATGAGCAGTTCTTC. This encodes CSVGTSGRAFNEQFF.

The genes are TRBV6-4 and TRBJ2-2; D unclear. Germline values: CDR1 MRHNA, CDR2 SNTAGT. The CDR3 runs to 14 residues. V lost 8 bases and J lost 0, with 10 bases in between. CDR3 in amino acids: CASAAIANTGELFF. In DNA, the CDR3 is TGTGCCAGCGCTGCTATAGCGAACACCGGGGAGCTGTTTTTT.

The table lists this clonotype with a few counts. This chain links TRBV12-3 or TRBV12-4 with TRBJ2-1; D remains ambiguous. V was cut by 5 bases and J by 5 bases, with 10 bases left in between. The CDR3 covers 13 residues. CDR3 DNA: TGTGCCAGCAGTGACCTACTAAACAATGAGCAGTTCTTC. This encodes CASSDLLNNEQFF.

This chain links TRBV6-6 with TRBJ2-3; D is unclear. Germline values: CDR1 MNHNY, CDR2 SVGAGI (reference sequence). The CDR3 is made up of 16 amino acids. Trimming shortened V by 6 bases and J by 4 bases, and 20 bases separated the two germline ends. The CDR3 sequence is CASSPNGPPSPDTQYF. CDR3 sequence (DNA): TGTGCCAGCAGCCCGAATGGACCCCCCAGCCCAGATACGCAGTATTTT.

The CDR3 here is CASSTGTWQAFF. CDR3 nucleotides: TGCGCCAGCAGCACCGGGACCTGGCAAGCTTTCTTT. The chain combines TRBV4-1 with TRBJ1-1; a possible D gene is TRBD1 (5 bases). This CDR3 is 12 amino acids long. Trimming left V 5 bases short and J 9 bases short, with 13 bases between. Looked up from germline, CDR1 is MGHRA and CDR2 is YSYEKL.

In its sample, this clonotype was seen a few times. The genes are TRBV13 and TRBJ2-5; the D is unclear. V lost 5 bases to trimming and J lost 4 bases, with 14 bases between them. The CDR3 runs to 14 residues. Germline V gives CDR1 PRHDT, CDR2 FYEKMQ (reference sequence). The CDR3 nucleotides read TGTGCCAGCAGCCTACAAACGGCAGTAGAGACCCAGTACTTC. Amino acids: CASSLQTAVETQYF. Combining the CDR3 with reference TRBV13 and TRBJ2-5 gives the whole variable domain AAGVIQSPRHLIKEKRETATLKCYPIPRHDTVYWYQQGPGQDPQFLISFYEKMQSDKGSIPDRFSAQQFSDYHSELNMSSLELGDSALYFCASSLQTAVETQYFGPGTRLLVL.

The rearrangement uses TRBV12-3 or TRBV12-4 and TRBJ2-1; no clear D gene. The CDR3 is 12 residues long. V gave up 3 bases and J gave up 6 bases, with 6 bases separating them. CDR3 sequence: CASSFLLNEQFF. DNA for the CDR3: TGTGCCAGCAGTTTTCTGCTCAATGAGCAGTTCTTC.

The chain joins TRBV7-2 to TRBJ2-5, with TRBD2 matching 11 bases. The CDR3 sequence is 16 residues long. The germline V gene has CDR1 SGHTA and CDR2 FQGNSA. With 5 bases clipped from V and 4 bases from J, the junction kept 9 bases outside the gene matches. The CDR3 here is CASSTSSGRLGETQYF. For the CDR3, the DNA is TGTGCCAGCAGCACCTCTAGCGGGAGGCTAGGAGAGACCCAGTACTTC.

This clonotype has only one observation. CDR3 in DNA: TGTGCCAGCAGCGTTCCTAGCGGATTCACAGATACGCAGTATTTT. Translation gives CASSVPSGFTDTQYF. The genes are TRBV7-9 and TRBJ2-3; 7 bases are a match to TRBD2. This CDR3 contains 15 residues. Germline V gives CDR1 SEHNR, CDR2 FQNEAQ (reference sequence). The J segment lost 2 bases and the V segment lost 5 bases, leaving 7 bases of the junction unmatched.

V is TRBV29-1 and J is TRBJ2-1; D possibly uses TRBD1 or TRBD2 (5 bases each). The V gene's germline CDR1 is SQVTM and CDR2 ANQGSEA. The V end lost 3 bases, the J end lost 2 bases, and 8 bases lay between the germline ends. The CDR3 runs 13 residues. Here the CDR3 DNA reads TGCAGCGTTGAGGGGGTTCCCTACAATGAGCAGTTCTTC. Translation gives CSVEGVPYNEQFF.